This entry is about one TCR beta chain. Its antigen remains unidentified. The input lacks base qualities; no much larger clone sits a single base away. The TCR beta CDR3 regions were amplified from RNA transcripts. A first-round RT-PCR of the TCR CDR3 used the HTBI primer set with the Qiagen OneStep RT-PCR kit. A second multiplex PCR round built the libraries, followed by size selection and purification. Libraries were sequenced paired-end with 100 bp reads on an Illumina HiSeq2000. As for how the authors treated the data: SOAPnuke was used to process the raw data, throwing out any read that contained adapters or uncalled bases, had a mean Phred below 15, or lacked an exact constant-primer or identifier match. COPE v1.2.5 was used to merge high-quality paired reads, and clonotypes were defined as unique nucleotide sequences. MiTCR v1.1 was used to align the clonotypes against IMGT TRBV, TRBD and TRBJ reference segments. The analysis was restricted to V-J combinations with a frequency above 0.0001, which together covered roughly 99% of the repertoires. The TCS score was defined as F50 (clonal expansion) divided by E x V (chaos), with BLOSUM62-based TCRdist calculated between CDR3 peptides within each V-J. Welch's t-statistics and random forest reduced around 510 V-J features to around 14, which were used in a naive Bayes classifier (R e1071). The similarity between thyroid and blood repertoires was quantified using the Morisita-Horn index. The public reads were run again by TCRdb, first through fastp at Q25 and then through MiXCR, and only productive beta chains were kept. Entries that share a CDR3 protein sequence are merged under the most common genes and DNA. These V and J calls rely on TCRdb rather than the paper's analysis. This sample holds 450,000 to 700,000 distinct CDR3 sequences; about half were observed only once. More than 7.5% of the sample rests with the top ten.

Stable Graves' hyperthyroidism was defined as no progression to ophthalmopathy during 18 months of follow-up. Hyperthyroidism patients were newly diagnosed, with disease duration under 2 months, and aged 18 to 65 years. Exclusion was applied to patients with uncontrolled infections, other autoimmune diseases, pregnancy or lactation. Diagnoses were based on clinical symptoms, serum thyroxine and TRAb, thyroid ultrasound and orbital computed tomography. Total RNA was extracted using Trizol reagent, and RNA quality was assessed on an Agilent 2100 Bioanalyzer. This sample is part of a study of T cells in Graves' hyperthyroidism and ophthalmopathy (dated by TCRdb to the late 2010s). Regarding the study in general: To identify distinguishing TCR V-J signatures, a discovery cohort of 90 to 100 patients was used, comprising 40 to 45 with Graves' ophthalmopathy and around 57 with stable Graves' hyperthyroidism. Prospective prediction of ophthalmopathy was tested in an independent validation cohort consisting of fewer than 20 hyperthyroidism patients and 15 or so patients who later progressed to ophthalmopathy. The 100 or so discovery patients were divided at random into training and test sets in a 7:3 ratio. In addition, the study compared T-cell repertoires in thyroid tissue and in blood from five to seven Graves' hyperthyroidism patients. After sampling, hyperthyroidism patients received methimazole starting at 30 mg daily, and ophthalmopathy patients received high-dose intravenous methylprednisolone. TCR Vbeta CDR3 sequencing of 135 peripheral blood samples (over 40 ophthalmopathy, 70 to 85 hyperthyroidism and around 17 progressor patients) is reported in the paper.

Per the germline V gene, MNHNS is the CDR1 and SASEGT is the CDR2. The CDR3 runs 16 residues from the cysteine to the phenylalanine. The kept DNA is CDR3 alone, 48 bases in frame from the first base. Trimming removed 5 bases from V and 0 bases from J, leaving 15 bases between the germline ends. Points the paper makes about the study in general: In validation, the model predicted progression to ophthalmopathy a median of roughly 6.5 months before onset, with roughly 70% sensitivity and 72.22% specificity. Ophthalmopathy was separated from stable hyperthyroidism by a 13 V-J signature model, with about 88% sensitivity and about 81% specificity obtained in cross-validation and 80%/75% obtained in testing. Blood samples also contained most of the expanded thyroid clonotypes (frequency above 0.001), which suggests that blood repertoires may reflect thyroid immune responses. Sample size was not statistically predetermined, and blinding of investigators to group allocation was not performed.

Recombination connected TRBV6-1 to TRBJ2-3; no D gene can be assigned with confidence. The TCR originated in a woman younger than 30 with Graves' hyperthyroidism. Specimen: peripheral blood or thyroid tissue (not recorded which). The encoded CDR3 is CASSYRRASSTDTQYF. The nucleotides read TGTGCCAGCAGTTACCGTCGGGCCTCTAGCACAGATACGCAGTATTTT.